These T cell receptor beta chains were read from a single sample in a study of T cell responses to AZD1222 COVID-19 vaccine. Here immunoSEQ multiplex PCR was the method, and the copy in TCRdb shows in-frame clones only, minus some. There are 98,000 or so clones in the sample; about 92% occur only once, and approximately 3.1% lies in the top ten. The source was peripheral blood, collected on day 0 of MenACWY control vaccination. Receptor source: an adult in good health. CDR3s include the opening cysteine and the closing phenylalanine or tryptophan. A D gene is named only where the DNA matches it firmly. Clone size is stated in some rows and not others, as once, few, many or a class when expanded.

>TRBJ2-7|TRBV4-1|NA|14|NA
CASSQDLVGQLQYF
TGCGCCAGCAGCCAAGATCTTGTCGGACAGTTACAGTACTTC
>TRBJ2-3|TRBV5-1|NA|11|NA
CASSWSDTQYF
TGCGCCAGCAGCTGGTCAGATACGCAGTATTTT
>TRBJ1-2|TRBV14|NA|14|NA
CASSQDDRNYGYTF
TGTGCCAGCAGCCAAGACGACCGAAACTATGGCTACACCTTC
>TRBJ1-2|TRBV2|NA|13|NA
CASSDDSRYGYTF
TGTGCCAGCAGTGATGACAGTCGGTATGGCTACACCTTC
>TRBJ2-1|TRBV5-1|NA|15|TRBD2
CASGERGAWPNEQFF
TGCGCCAGCGGTGAGCGGGGGGCTTGGCCAAATGAGCAGTTCTTC
>TRBJ1-6|TRBV9|NA|15|NA
CASSVEVKNNSPLHF
TGTGCCAGCAGCGTAGAGGTGAAGAATAATTCACCCCTCCACTTT
>TRBJ1-1|TRBV28|NA|13|NA
CASRPSKNTEAFF
TGTGCCAGCAGACCCTCGAAGAACACTGAAGCTTTCTTT
>TRBJ1-2|TRBV2|NA|11|NA
CASSERGGYTF
TGTGCCAGCAGTGAACGGGGTGGCTACACCTTC
>TRBJ2-7|TRBV5-5|NA|15|NA
CASSFWGPGSDEQYF
TGTGCCAGCAGCTTTTGGGGTCCGGGGTCGGACGAGCAGTACTTC
>TRBJ1-1|TRBV28|NA|15|TRBD1
CASSLGTGRVAEAFF
TGTGCCAGCAGTTTAGGGACAGGGAGAGTCGCTGAAGCTTTCTTT
>TRBJ1-1|TRBV7-2|NA|14|NA
CASSPINGNTEAFF
TGTGCCAGCAGCCCAATTAACGGTAACACTGAAGCTTTCTTT
>TRBJ2-3|TRBV28|NA|17|TRBD2
CASSPARAGGDTDTQYF
TGTGCCAGCAGTCCGGCCCGGGCGGGGGGGGATACAGATACGCAGTATTTT
>TRBJ2-3|TRBV6-1|NA|14|NA
CASSEAIDADTQYF
TGTGCCAGCAGTGAAGCGATAGATGCAGATACGCAGTATTTT
>TRBJ1-3|TRBV4-3|NA|14|NA
CASSHEASGNTIYF
TGCGCCAGCAGCCACGAAGCCTCTGGAAACACCATATATTTT
>TRBJ2-3|TRBV4-2|NA|16|TRBD1
CASSQDETGGEDTQYF
TGTGCCAGCAGCCAAGATGAGACAGGGGGCGAAGATACGCAGTATTTT
>TRBJ1-1|TRBV19|NA|14|NA
CASSIPVPWTEAFF
TGTGCCAGTAGTATTCCGGTACCGTGGACTGAAGCTTTCTTT
>TRBJ1-6|TRBV28|NA|15|NA
CASRTPGVDNSPLHF
TGTGCCAGCAGAACCCCCGGGGTGGATAATTCACCCCTCCACTTT
>TRBJ2-4|TRBV28|NA|16|NA
CASSWEPRLAKNIQYF
TGTGCCAGCAGTTGGGAACCGCGGTTAGCCAAAAACATTCAGTACTTC
>TRBJ2-7|TRBV6-5|NA|16|TRBD1
CASSYSDGTVYYEQYF
TGTGCCAGCAGTTACTCGGACGGGACAGTTTACTACGAGCAGTACTTC
>TRBJ2-7|TRBV9|NA|14|NA
CASSVASSSYEQYF
TGTGCCAGCAGCGTAGCTTCGAGCTCCTACGAGCAGTACTTC
>TRBJ2-2|TRBV7-8|NA|16|TRBD2
CASTETLGGYTGELFF
TGTGCCAGCACCGAAACACTCGGGGGGTACACCGGGGAGCTGTTTTTT
>TRBJ1-5|TRBV5-5|NA|13|NA
CASSLLESQPQHF
TGTGCCAGCAGCTTACTGGAGAGTCAGCCCCAGCATTTT
>TRBJ2-2|TRBV18|NA|14|NA
CASSPREVTGELFF
TGTGCCAGCTCACCACGAGAGGTCACCGGGGAGCTGTTTTTT
>TRBJ2-1|TRBV7-8|NA|19|NA
CASSLGGLGASGRYNEQFF
TGTGCCAGCAGCCTAGGAGGCTTAGGAGCCAGCGGGCGCTACAATGAGCAGTTCTTC
>TRBJ2-2|TRBV28|NA|16|NA
CASSSSFLAPTGELFF
TGTGCCAGCAGTTCCTCCTTCCTAGCTCCCACCGGGGAGCTGTTTTTT
>TRBJ1-5|TRBV2|once|15|NA
CASQSEDSTGQPQHF
TGTGCCAGCCAATCTGAGGACAGCACGGGTCAGCCCCAGCATTTT
>TRBJ1-6|TRBV6-2/TRBV6-3|NA|16|NA
CASSFQGRSYNSPLHF
TGTGCCAGCAGTTTTCAGGGCCGCTCCTATAATTCACCCCTCCACTTT
>TRBJ1-4|TRBV4-2|NA|17|TRBD1
CASSQDHLQGAWEKLFF
TGTGCCAGCAGCCAGGACCACCTTCAGGGGGCTTGGGAAAAACTGTTTTTT
>TRBJ1-5|TRBV28|NA|15|TRBD1
CASSPRDRVFQPQHF
TGTGCCAGCAGCCCCCGGGACAGGGTATTTCAGCCCCAGCATTTT
>TRBJ2-1|TRBV18|NA|12|NA
CASHPGGNEQFF
TGTGCCAGCCATCCCGGGGGCAATGAGCAGTTCTTC
>TRBJ2-3|TRBV30|NA|14|NA
CAWRQGLPTDTQYF
TGTGCCTGGAGGCAAGGGCTCCCCACAGATACGCAGTATTTT
>TRBJ2-5|TRBV27|NA|14|NA
CASSPQSLGETQYF
TGTGCCAGCAGTCCTCAGTCCCTGGGAGAGACCCAGTACTTC
>TRBJ2-3|TRBV4-3|NA|19|TRBD1
CASSQEKKGGTGATDTQYF
TGCGCCAGCAGCCAAGAAAAAAAAGGAGGGACAGGGGCCACAGATACGCAGTATTTT
>TRBJ2-5|TRBV6-4|NA|15|NA
CASSAPASRRETQYF
TGTGCCAGCAGTGCCCCAGCTAGCCGACGAGAGACCCAGTACTTC
>TRBJ2-3|TRBV4-1|NA|14|NA
CASSPSRSTDTQYF
TGCGCCAGCAGCCCGTCACGAAGCACAGATACGCAGTATTTT
>TRBJ1-5|TRBV19|NA|14|NA
CASPRLTINQPQHF
TGTGCCAGCCCGAGACTGACAATCAATCAGCCCCAGCATTTT
>TRBJ1-2|TRBV6-5|NA|12|NA
CASSPGVYGYTF
TGTGCCAGCTCCCCAGGCGTCTATGGCTACACCTTC
>TRBJ2-7|TRBV7-9|few|14|NA
CASSLTGAPGEQYF
TGTGCCAGCAGCTTAACGGGAGCGCCCGGCGAGCAGTACTTC
>TRBJ2-3|TRBV7-2|NA|19|TRBD1
CASSPTIGTGATGLGTQYF
TGTGCCAGCAGCCCAACAATTGGGACAGGGGCAACGGGGTTGGGTACGCAGTATTTT